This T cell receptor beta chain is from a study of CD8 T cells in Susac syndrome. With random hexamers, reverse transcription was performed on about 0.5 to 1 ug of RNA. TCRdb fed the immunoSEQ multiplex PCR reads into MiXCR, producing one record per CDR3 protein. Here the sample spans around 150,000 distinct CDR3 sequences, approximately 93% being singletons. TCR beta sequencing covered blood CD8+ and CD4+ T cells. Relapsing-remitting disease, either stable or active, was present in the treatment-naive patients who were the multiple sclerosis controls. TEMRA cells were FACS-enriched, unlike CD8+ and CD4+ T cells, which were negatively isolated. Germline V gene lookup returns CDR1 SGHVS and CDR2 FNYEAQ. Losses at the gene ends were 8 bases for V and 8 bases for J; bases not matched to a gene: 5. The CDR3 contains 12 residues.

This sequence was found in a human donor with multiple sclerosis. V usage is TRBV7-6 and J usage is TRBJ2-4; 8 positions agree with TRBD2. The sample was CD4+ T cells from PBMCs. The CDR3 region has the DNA TGTGCCAGCTCGGGAGGGGGGCACATTCAGTACTTC. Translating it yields CASSGGGHIQYF.